This is a list of T cell receptor beta chains from one sample in a study of response to subunit inactivated influenza vaccine. TCRdb re-analysed the RT-PCR reads in MiXCR, keeping a single row per CDR3 protein. This table holds about 540,000 distinct CDR3 sequences, 20% to 25% found once. The sample was also reused in another study, on T cells expressing NK-cell markers.

The specimen comprised CD4+ T cells sorted from PBMCs, sampled roughly 12 days after vaccination. These receptors all come from a man aged 50-60 years who received an inactivated influenza vaccine. CDR3s include the opening cysteine and the closing phenylalanine or tryptophan. Expanded clones get a size class; other rows say once, few or many, or leave the size out.

j_call,clone_size,v_call,cdr3_aa
TRBJ2-1,few,TRBV24-1,CATSDLMVPCEDEQFF
TRBJ2-2,few,TRBV28,CASRAGSGGELFF
TRBJ2-3,many,TRBV29-1,CSVDGQGRDTQYF
TRBJ1-5,.,TRBV12-3/TRBV12-4,CASREQANQPQHF
TRBJ2-7,few,TRBV20-1,CSVGLAGGTYEQYF
TRBJ2-1,.,TRBV28,CASSPIKSLTFF
TRBJ2-2,.,TRBV4-1,CASSRTPGWDTGELFF
TRBJ2-1,.,TRBV12-3/TRBV12-4,CASRPRLAPNEQFF
TRBJ2-1,few,TRBV9,CASSAGYAANEQFF
TRBJ2-7,.,TRBV20-1,CSASGAGSSGSSYEQYF
TRBJ2-2,.,TRBV6-2/TRBV6-3,CATTGANTGELFF
TRBJ2-1,.,TRBV20-1,CSAPHSYNEQFF
TRBJ1-2,.,TRBV5-1,CASSLETNLYGYTF
TRBJ2-5,few,TRBV2,CASSGGLEWSETQYF
TRBJ2-5,few,TRBV12-3/TRBV12-4,CASSAGGNQETQYF
TRBJ1-5,few,TRBV5-1,CASRPVTGAQPQHF
TRBJ2-1,.,TRBV10-3,CAISDARGGGSVNEQFF
TRBJ2-7,.,TRBV29-1,CSVEAGAYEQYF
TRBJ1-6,.,TRBV7-2,CASSLVGQGDSPLHF
TRBJ1-2,.,TRBV6-2/TRBV6-3,CASSYHRGPYGYTF
TRBJ2-4,few,TRBV2,CASRGGTSGTLAKNIQYF
TRBJ2-3,.,TRBV29-1,CSADSSTDTQYF
TRBJ2-7,.,TRBV10-3,CASGANYEQYF
TRBJ2-1,few,TRBV10-3,CAISEDRGEQFF
TRBJ2-3,few,TRBV30,CAWSWTGHTTDTQYF
TRBJ1-6,.,TRBV12-3/TRBV12-4,CASTWTGVNSPLHF
TRBJ2-1,few,TRBV20-1,CSAKDSGQGAYNEQFF
TRBJ2-1,few,TRBV7-7,CASSLVRGPLNEQFF
TRBJ2-7,.,TRBV5-4,CASSLGGQTSSWREQYF
TRBJ2-2,few,TRBV5-1,CASRSRAVAGANTGELFF
TRBJ2-7,few,TRBV7-2,CASSPYGRYEQYF
TRBJ2-2,few,TRBV5-1,CASSLGDGELFF
TRBJ2-3,.,TRBV6-1,CASRRAGEADTQYF
TRBJ2-3,.,TRBV5-5,CASSLRDSTDTQYF
TRBJ2-7,.,TRBV2,CASSEQPGLYYEQYF
TRBJ1-2,.,TRBV3-1,CASSQAPGGSGYTF
TRBJ2-3,.,TRBV7-6,CASSLGPSGYTDMQYF
TRBJ2-1,few,TRBV10-3,CAISDFRTSTNEQFF
TRBJ2-1,few,TRBV20-1,CSAGGTLTDEQFF
TRBJ1-3,.,TRBV12-3/TRBV12-4,CASNLAGHGNTIYF
TRBJ2-7,.,TRBV7-8,CASSPKDSYYEQYF
TRBJ2-1,.,TRBV6-1,CASSTTGGRFYEQFF
TRBJ2-7,.,TRBV7-2,CASSPAIAREQYF
TRBJ1-1,.,TRBV3-1,CASSLVIGEAFF
TRBJ2-1,many,TRBV2,CASSGGQGAVNEQFF
TRBJ2-1,few,TRBV12-3/TRBV12-4,CASSFGGRVYNEQFF
TRBJ2-2,.,TRBV5-1,CASFTGGSYTGELFF
TRBJ2-5,.,TRBV4-3,CASSQDHRGRYQETQYF
TRBJ2-2,.,TRBV4-3,CASSPTRGVGGELFF
TRBJ2-7,few,TRBV28,CASSIPPEGSALYEQYF
TRBJ1-2,.,TRBV12-3/TRBV12-4,CASTDGGSQGYTF
TRBJ2-6,.,TRBV7-9,CASSQPLLSGANVLTF
TRBJ2-3,few,TRBV3-1,CASSPPTGRTDTQYF
TRBJ2-7,few,TRBV6-6,CASREGPIEQYF
TRBJ2-3,few,TRBV7-9,CASRGTQDRTDTQYF